This T cell receptor beta chain comes out of a study of early stage breast cancer tumors. Unmatched junction bases numbered 2, after V lost 0 bases and J lost 1 base. From germline, CDR1 is SGHVS and CDR2 FQNEAQ. The CDR3 runs to 15 residues. The protocol was immunoSEQ multiplex PCR, while the TCRdb copy is restricted to in-frame clones and leaves out a portion. This sample has about 11,000 clones, with about four fifths found just once. This TCR came from a person between 65 and 79 years old with breast cancer. Sequencing was performed on breast tumor tissue. The V gene is TRBV7-8, the J gene TRBJ2-5; 7 bases align to TRBD2. The CDR3 sequence is CASSLAGTTQETQYF. For the CDR3, the DNA is TGTGCCAGCAGCTTAGCGGGGACTACCCAAGAGACCCAGTACTTC.